This T cell receptor (beta chain) was recovered during a study of T cells after yellow fever vaccination (dated by TCRdb to the late 2010s). The study in broad terms: Libraries from fractions with low cell numbers were prepared with the SMART-Seq v4 Ultra Low Input RNA kit. To track T-cell clones before and after primary and booster YFV17D yellow fever vaccination, bulk TCR alpha and beta repertoires were sequenced longitudinally. Blood was drawn at multiple timepoints before and after primary and secondary immunization, with bulk PBMC replicates and cell subsets isolated. Two healthy male donors, one aged 18 to 30 and one aged 30 to 40 years, made up the cohort.

The CDR3 sequence holds 17 residues, the cysteine and phenylalanine included. Only the CDR3 DNA is retained, 51 bases long and in frame from the first base. Relative to germline, V is 1 base shorter and J is 2 bases shorter, with 17 bases between their ends. The germline V gene sets CDR1 to SGHTA and CDR2 to FQGNSA. TCR cDNA was made using 5'RACE template switching, a step that added a universal primer site and unique molecular identifiers. Priming of cDNA synthesis was performed from both the TCR alpha and TCR beta constant segments. Library amplification used two PCR steps, and the second PCR step added sample barcodes and sequencing adapters. Libraries were sequenced on Illumina HiSeq 2500 (2x100 bp) or NovaSeq (2x150 bp). The authors' analysis ran thus. MIGEC was used to demultiplex reads and collapse the reads into UMI consensus sequences, and MiXCR was used for V(D)J alignment. Vaccine-responding clonotypes were defined with edgeR using replicate PBMC samples, requiring FDR below 0.01 and a log2 fold change above 5 up to day 15. Each bulk clonotype received a CD4 or CD8 identity based on whether the sequenced CD4 or CD8 repertoire contained that clonotype at higher abundance. The public reads were quality trimmed at Q25 with fastp and then assembled into clones with MiXCR by TCRdb, keeping productive beta chains. Records with the same CDR3 protein are collapsed into one entry carrying the most frequent genes and DNA. TCRdb assigned the V and J calls; the authors' analysis was not used. For this sample the table gives approximately 610,000 distinct CDR3 sequences, of which about a sixth were detected only once. About 18% of the sample belongs to the ten largest clones.

A note on this clonotype: This clone's antigen is unknown. No base quality values were provided; no much bigger clone lies one nucleotide off.

This sample's treatment or condition label indicates: live attenuated yellow fever vaccine strain. At each blood-draw timepoint, two biological replicates of bulk PBMCs were collected. PBMCs were isolated from peripheral blood using a standard Ficoll-Paque protocol. TriZol was used to extract RNA from bulk PBMCs, from CD4 and CD8 fractions, and from dextramer-positive and dextramer-negative fractions. The research as a whole found: Only a couple of donors were included in the study, so the extent to which the findings can be generalized is limited. After the booster, most clones that had expanded after primary vaccination were detected again (around 95% of CD4 and around nine tenths of CD8), suggesting broad maintenance of memory. A small share of clonotypes was detected in both CD4 and CD8 compartments, with the overlap likely arising from convergent recombination. The secondary T-cell response was weaker than the primary response but faster, peaking on day 5 instead of day 15. Because abundant contaminating clonotypes from the bulk population could be contained in FACS-sorted repertoires, computational filtering was required.

This chain is built from TRBV7-2 and TRBJ1-2; a tentative D call is TRBD1 (5 bases match). The sample here was PBMCs, taken less than 6 days after the first yellow fever vaccination. This clonotype was sampled from a man aged 18 to 29 who received the YFV17D yellow fever vaccine. In nucleotides, the sequence is TGTGCCAGCAGCTTAGTTGGGGCAGCCGGGTCCAACTATGGCTACACCTTC. The encoded protein is CASSLVGAAGSNYGYTF.